This entry lists 31 T cell receptor beta chains sequenced from one sample in a study of shared clonotypes between healthy human individuals. Data came from immunoSEQ multiplex PCR; TCRdb stores just in-frame clones and leaves some out. The table lists about 470,000 clones, about four fifths of them singletons. Material: PBMCs. These receptors were obtained from a woman aged 40-49 years in good health. Some clones in this sample may be carry-over from other donors' samples.

The chain carries TRBV27 and TRBJ2-5; D ambiguous. The length of the CDR3 is 14 residues. The ends were cut back, 5 bases at V and 4 bases at J, with 14 bases in the middle. The V gene's germline CDR1 is MNHEY and CDR2 SMNVEV (reference sequence). Here the CDR3 reads CASSPLSVLETQYF. Written as DNA, the CDR3 is TGTGCCAGCAGTCCGCTATCGGTTTTAGAGACCCAGTACTTC.

The chain recombines TRBV4-1 with TRBJ2-5, with 8 bases identical to TRBD2. Looked up from germline, CDR1 is MGHRA and CDR2 is YSYEKL. This CDR3 has 19 residues. The V segment lost 0 bases and the J segment 5 bases; nucleotides outside the gene matches: 17. The CDR3 DNA reads as TGCGCCAGCAGCCAAGATGACCCGATTCGCGGGAGGACCCGGGAGACCCAGTACTTC. Encoded protein: CASSQDDPIRGRTRETQYF.

The rearrangement links TRBV2 to TRBJ2-3; D is uncertain. CDR1 and CDR2 (germline): SNHLY, FYNNEI. This CDR3 spans 14 amino acids. V was shortened by 8 bases and J by 0 bases, with 12 bases between the two germline ends. CDR3 nucleotides: TGTGCCAGCGCCCCGCTACCTAGCACAGATACGCAGTATTTT. Translation: CASAPLPSTDTQYF.

This clone has only a few counts. The chain couples TRBV2 to TRBJ2-2; the match to TRBD1 covers 7 bases. Germline V CDR1 and CDR2: SNHLY, FYNNEI. With V trimmed by 8 bases and J by 3 bases, 9 bases remained unmatched. The CDR3 is 15 residues long. CDR3 nucleotides: TGTGCCAGCGGATTATTGCAGGGGGACACCGGGGAGCTGTTTTTT. Residues: CASGLLQGDTGELFF.

J is TRBJ2-2 and V is TRBV5-1; D ambiguous. Looked up from germline, CDR1 is SGHRS and CDR2 is YFSETQ. The V and J ends lost 0 bases and 6 bases respectively, with 12 bases between them. The CDR3 is made up of 15 amino acids. The CDR3 spells CASSLGTRISGELFF. The CDR3 DNA reads TGCGCCAGCAGCTTGGGGACCCGGATTTCCGGGGAGCTGTTTTTT.

The V call is TRBV6-5, the J call TRBJ1-2; 7 bases are shared with TRBD1. Losses at the gene ends were 0 bases for V and 6 bases for J; bases not matched to a gene: 7. The CDR3 is 15 residues long. From germline, CDR1 is MNHEY and CDR2 SVGAGI. CDR3 DNA sequence: TGTGCCAGCAGTTACTCGGTACAAGGGGGCGATGGCTACACCTTC. It is translated as CASSYSVQGGDGYTF.

This clone was detected only a few times. This chain connects TRBV29-1 to TRBJ1-2, with TRBD1 as a possible D gene (5 bases). Trimming removed 6 bases from V and 3 bases from J, with 11 bases in between. The length of the CDR3 is 12 residues. Germline V lookup: CDR1 SQVTM, CDR2 ANQGSEA. Here the CDR3 DNA reads TGCAGCGTCCTCGGAGGGGACTATGGCTACACCTTC. Protein: CSVLGGDYGYTF.

This clone was recorded a few times. J is TRBJ2-1 and V is TRBV15; 7 nucleotides agree with TRBD1. Trimming at V came to 4 bases and at J to 4 bases, leaving 4 bases not matched to a gene. CDR3 size: 14 residues. Germline values: CDR1 LNHNV, CDR2 YYDKDF (reference sequence). In DNA, the CDR3 is TGTGCCACCAGCACCGACAGGGCGTACAATGAGCAGTTCTTC. Translating it yields CATSTDRAYNEQFF.

The chain has TRBV10-3 and TRBJ1-4; tentatively, D is TRBD1 (5 bases). Trimming pared 8 bases from V and 6 bases from J, leaving 19 bases between. This CDR3 spans 15 amino acids. Germline V gene sequence: CDR1 ENHRY, CDR2 SYGVKD. The CDR3 reads CAIGSNGRDDEKLFF. In nucleotides, the CDR3 is TGTGCCATCGGGAGTAATGGCAGGGATGATGAAAAACTGTTTTTT.

This clone was seen a handful of times. The chain links TRBV2 to TRBJ1-4; TRBD1 matches at 8 bases. Germline trimming cut 4 bases from V and 8 bases from J; bases unmatched to any gene: 9. The CDR3 has 15 residues. Germline CDR1 SNHLY, CDR2 FYNNEI. CDR3 region: CASSVMDRDGEKLFF. The CDR3, as DNA: TGTGCCAGCAGTGTCATGGACAGGGACGGAGAAAAACTGTTTTTT.

The V and J genes are TRBV5-6 and TRBJ2-5; D is undetermined. The germline gives CDR1 SGHDT, CDR2 YYEEEE. Trimming pared 4 bases from V and 1 base from J, leaving 14 bases between. This CDR3 contains 15 residues. The CDR3 spells CASSRYGRLQETQYF. The CDR3 DNA follows: TGTGCCAGCAGCCGATACGGACGGCTCCAAGAGACCCAGTACTTC.

J is TRBJ2-5 and V is TRBV30, with TRBD1 matching 8 bases. The junction had 6 bases not matched to a gene; V was cut back by 1 base and J by 5 bases. The CDR3 extends over 14 amino acids. The germline gives CDR1 GTSNPN, CDR2 SVGIG (reference sequence). CDR3 DNA sequence: TGTGCCTGGAGTGGGGACAGGTTAGAGGAGACCCAGTACTTC. Protein: CAWSGDRLEETQYF.

The chain combines TRBV7-9 with TRBJ2-2; 7 nucleotides agree with TRBD1. CDR1 and CDR2 (germline): SEHNR, FQNEAQ (reference sequence). V lost 8 bases, J lost 3 bases, and 6 bases stayed unmatched. The CDR3 sequence is 14 residues long. In DNA form, the CDR3 reads TGTGCCAGCGGCCGGACAGGCTACACCGGGGAGCTGTTTTTT. Its protein product is CASGRTGYTGELFF.

The genes are TRBV27 and TRBJ2-3; 10 nucleotides agree with TRBD2. There are 16 residues in the CDR3. Germline CDR1 reads MNHEY; CDR2 reads SMNVEV (reference sequence). The J segment lost 5 bases and the V segment lost 0 bases, leaving 5 bases of the junction unmatched. The CDR3, as DNA: TGTGCCAGCAGTTTATCGGCAGCGGGAGGGGGAGATACGCAGTATTTT. It codes for CASSLSAAGGGDTQYF.

The chain links TRBV6-5 to TRBJ1-1; D gene ambiguous. Germline CDR1 MNHEY, CDR2 SVGAGI. The germline V and J ends were trimmed by 6 bases and 0 bases, with 8 bases remaining between them. This CDR3 has 13 residues. CDR3 loop: CASRNQVNTEAFF. The CDR3 DNA follows: TGTGCCAGCAGGAACCAGGTGAACACTGAAGCTTTCTTT.

The V call is TRBV4-3, the J call TRBJ2-7, with 7 bases aligning to TRBD2. The CDR3 runs 13 residues. Germline V lookup: CDR1 LGHNA, CDR2 YSLEER. V lost 3 bases to trimming and J lost 2 bases; unmatched junction nucleotides: 1. The CDR3 DNA reads TGCGCCAGCAGCCACGGACTAGCCTACGAGCAGTACTTC. It codes for CASSHGLAYEQYF.

This sequence joins TRBV10-3 and TRBJ2-1; maybe TRBD1 (5 bases). V lost 0 bases and J lost 11, with 14 bases in between. The CDR3 covers 14 residues. Germline V gene sequence: CDR1 ENHRY, CDR2 SYGVKD. The CDR3 bases are TGTGCCATCAGTGAGTCGGTAGGGGAAGTGAAGCAGTTCTTC. It specifies CAISESVGEVKQFF.

The chain employs TRBV11-2 and TRBJ2-1; D remains unclear. V dropped 2 bases and J dropped 6 bases, with 2 bases sitting between them. CDR1 and CDR2 from the germline V gene are SGHAT and FQNNGV. CDR3 size: 11 residues. The CDR3 loop reads CASSLSNEQFF. The DNA for the CDR3 is TGTGCCAGCAGCTTAAGCAATGAGCAGTTCTTC. The complete variable domain, with remaining parts taken from reference TRBV11-2 and TRBJ2-1, reads EAGVAQSPRYKIIEKRQSVAFWCNPISGHATLYWYQQILGQGPKLLIQFQNNGVVDDSQLPKDRFSAERLKGVDSTLKIQPAKLEDSAVYLCASSLSNEQFFGPGTRLTVL.

V gene TRBV18 combines with J gene TRBJ2-7; maybe TRBD1 (6 bases). The CDR3 has 15 amino acids. The germline V gene encodes CDR1 KGHSH and CDR2 LQKENI. V was clipped by 2 bases and J by 3 bases, with 14 bases between them. CDR3 region: CASSPDRLWNYEQYF. The CDR3 DNA follows: TGTGCCAGCTCACCAGACAGGTTATGGAACTACGAGCAGTACTTC.

The chain carries TRBV2 and TRBJ2-5; 14 nucleotides match TRBD2. Germline V gene lookup returns CDR1 SNHLY and CDR2 FYNNEI. The CDR3 consists of 16 residues. V shed 5 bases, J shed 5 bases, and the junction held 7 bases outside the gene matches. This CDR3 is CASSTGLAGVEETQYF. The CDR3 DNA follows: TGTGCCAGCAGTACGGGACTAGCGGGAGTAGAGGAGACCCAGTACTTC.

The chain recombines TRBV7-3 with TRBJ1-1, with 7 bases identical to TRBD1. CDR3 length equals 13 residues. Germline CDR1 is SGHTA and CDR2 is FQGTGA. The J segment lost 8 bases and the V segment lost 0 bases, leaving 3 bases of the junction unmatched. This chain's CDR3 is CASSLTPGQEAFF. As DNA, the CDR3 is TGTGCCAGCAGCTTAACCCCGGGACAGGAAGCTTTCTTT. Drawing the rest from reference TRBV7-3 and TRBJ1-1, the complete variable domain is GAGVSQTPSNKVTEKGKYVELRCDPISGHTALYWYRQSLGQGPEFLIYFQGTGAADDSGLPNDRFFAVRPEGSVSTLKIQRTERGDSAVYLCASSLTPGQEAFFGQGTRLTVV.

This clone was counted only a few times. J is TRBJ1-1 and V is TRBV2, with D unresolved. V dropped 6 bases and J dropped 8 bases, with 13 bases sitting between them. The CDR3 is 12 residues long. From germline, CDR1 is SNHLY and CDR2 FYNNEI. The CDR3 reads CASSRPPGEAFF. For the CDR3, the DNA is TGTGCCAGCAGCCGACCGCCGGGGGAAGCTTTCTTT.

This chain links TRBV27 with TRBJ2-5; D possibly corresponds to TRBD1 (5 bases). Germline loops: CDR1 MNHEY, CDR2 SMNVEV (reference sequence). This CDR3 has 13 residues. V was cut by 3 bases and J by 10 bases, with 15 bases left in between. For the CDR3, the DNA is TGTGCCAGCAGTTTGGCAGGGCTCCAGGGCCAGTACTTC. This codes for CASSLAGLQGQYF.

The rearrangement links TRBV14 to TRBJ2-7; 9 positions match TRBD2. The trim removed 5 bases at V and 0 bases at J, leaving 2 bases unmatched. The germline V gene has CDR1 SGHDN and CDR2 FVKESK. The CDR3 extends over 14 amino acids. In DNA, the CDR3 is TGTGCCAGCAGCAAGACTAGCGGCTCCTACGAGCAGTACTTC. Translation gives CASSKTSGSYEQYF.

The chain joins TRBV14 to TRBJ1-3; unclear D gene. The germline V gene encodes CDR1 SGHDN and CDR2 FVKESK. This CDR3 spans 13 amino acids. V lost 6 bases and J 0 bases, leaving 6 bases between the germline ends. The CDR3 region is CASSLFSGNTIYF. CDR3 bases: TGTGCCAGCAGTCTTTTCTCTGGAAACACCATATATTTT. Full variable domain (rest looked up from reference TRBV14 and TRBJ1-3): EAGVTQFPSHSVIEKGQTVTLRCDPISGHDNLYWYRRVMGKEIKFLLHFVKESKQDESGMPNNRFLAERTGGTYSTLKVQPAELEDSGVYFCASSLFSGNTIYFGEGSWLTVV.

This sequence joins TRBV28 and TRBJ1-2, with 11 bases matching TRBD1. The germline CDR1 and CDR2 sequences are MDHEN and SYDVKM. This CDR3 has 17 amino acids. With V trimmed by 6 bases and J by 3 bases, 12 bases remained unmatched. The CDR3 reads CASREPGQGVRDYGYTF. DNA for the CDR3: TGTGCCAGCAGGGAACCGGGACAGGGGGTAAGAGACTATGGCTACACCTTC.

CDR3 DNA: TGTGCCAGCAGTTTGACAGGGGGTCGGGGCTATGGCTACACCTTC. This sequence encodes CASSLTGGRGYGYTF. This rearrangement joins TRBV28 to TRBJ1-2; 9 bases line up with TRBD1. The CDR3 spans 15 residues. CDR1 and CDR2 (germline): MDHEN, SYDVKM. Losses at the gene ends were 3 bases for V and 4 bases for J; bases not matched to a gene: 6.

The V and J genes are TRBV5-5 and TRBJ2-7; no clear D gene. V lost 0 bases and J lost 3, with 7 bases in between. CDR1 SGHKS and CDR2 YYEKEE come from the germline V gene (reference sequence). The CDR3 length is 13 residues. The CDR3 reads CASSLGPDYEQYF. The DNA of the CDR3 is TGTGCCAGCAGCTTGGGACCAGACTACGAGCAGTACTTC.

This clone has just a few counts. V gene TRBV2 combines with J gene TRBJ2-6, with TRBD1 as a possible D gene (5 bases). Germline V lookup: CDR1 SNHLY, CDR2 FYNNEI. This CDR3 spans 13 amino acids. The V end was cut by 11 bases, the J end by 1 base, with 9 bases between. CDR3 region: CAGAGSGANVLTF. CDR3 nucleotides: TGTGCCGGGGCTGGGTCTGGGGCCAACGTCCTGACTTTC.

This clone was observed a few times. The chain couples TRBV10-2 to TRBJ2-2; perhaps TRBD1 as D (6 bases). V lost 2 bases and J 4 bases, leaving 11 bases between the germline ends. Per the germline V gene, CDR1 is WSHSY and CDR2 is SAAADI. The CDR3 covers 15 residues. For the CDR3, the DNA is TGCGCCAGCAGTGAGGTCAGGGGCTTCACCGGGGAGCTGTTTTTT. Translated: CASSEVRGFTGELFF.

The rearrangement joins TRBV4-1 to TRBJ2-4, with 9 bases lining up with TRBD2. V was clipped by 0 bases and J by 9 bases; unmatched bases: 12. Germline values: CDR1 MGHRA, CDR2 YSYEKL. This CDR3 has 17 residues. The CDR3 sequence is CASSQDLGGRADGIQYF. The CDR3 DNA reads as TGCGCCAGCAGCCAAGATCTCGGCGGGAGGGCGGACGGCATTCAGTACTTC.